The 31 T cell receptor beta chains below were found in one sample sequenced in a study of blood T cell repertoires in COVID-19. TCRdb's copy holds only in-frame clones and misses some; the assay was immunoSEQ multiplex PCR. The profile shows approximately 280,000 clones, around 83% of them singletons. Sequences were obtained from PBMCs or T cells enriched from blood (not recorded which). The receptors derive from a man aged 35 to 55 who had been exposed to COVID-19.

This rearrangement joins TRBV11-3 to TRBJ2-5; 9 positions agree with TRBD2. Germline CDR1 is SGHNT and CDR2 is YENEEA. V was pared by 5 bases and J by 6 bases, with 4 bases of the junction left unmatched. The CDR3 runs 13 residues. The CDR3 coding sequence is TGTGCCAGCAGCCCCCTAGCGGGAAAGACCCAGTACTTC. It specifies CASSPLAGKTQYF.

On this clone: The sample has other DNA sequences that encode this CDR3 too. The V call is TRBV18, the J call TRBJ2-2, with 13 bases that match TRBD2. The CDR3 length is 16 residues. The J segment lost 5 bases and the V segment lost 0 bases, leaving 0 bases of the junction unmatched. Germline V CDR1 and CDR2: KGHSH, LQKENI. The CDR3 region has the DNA TGTGCCAGCTCACCACCGGGACTAGCGGGGACCGGGGAGCTGTTTTTT. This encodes CASSPPGLAGTGELFF.

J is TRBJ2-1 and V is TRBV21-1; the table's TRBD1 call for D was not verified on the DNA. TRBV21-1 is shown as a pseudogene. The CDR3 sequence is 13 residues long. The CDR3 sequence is CASSGRHGNEQFF. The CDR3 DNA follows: TGTGCCAGCAGCGGCCGCCATGGCAATGAGCAGTTCTTC.

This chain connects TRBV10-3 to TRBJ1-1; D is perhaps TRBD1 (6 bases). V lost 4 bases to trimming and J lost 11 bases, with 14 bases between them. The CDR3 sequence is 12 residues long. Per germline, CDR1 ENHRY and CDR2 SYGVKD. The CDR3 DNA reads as TGTGCCATCAGTGTGCGGACAGAGGAGGCTTTCTTT. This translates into CAISVRTEEAFF.

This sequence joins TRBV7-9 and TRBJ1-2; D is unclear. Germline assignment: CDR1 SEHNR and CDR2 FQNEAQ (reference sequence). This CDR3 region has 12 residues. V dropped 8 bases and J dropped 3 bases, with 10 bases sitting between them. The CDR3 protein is CASRLGYYGYTF. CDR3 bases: TGTGCCAGCCGACTCGGGTACTATGGCTACACCTTC.

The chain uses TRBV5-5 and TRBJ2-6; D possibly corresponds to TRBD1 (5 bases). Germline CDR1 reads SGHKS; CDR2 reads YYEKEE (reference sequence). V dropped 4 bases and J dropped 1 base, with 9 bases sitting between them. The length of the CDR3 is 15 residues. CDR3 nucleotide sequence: TGTGCCAGCAGCACTGACAGTTCTGGGGCCAACGTCCTGACTTTC. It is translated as CASSTDSSGANVLTF. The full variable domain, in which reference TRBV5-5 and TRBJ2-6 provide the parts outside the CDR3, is DAGVTQSPTHLIKTRGQQVTLRCSPISGHKSVSWYQQVLGQGPQFIFQYYEKEERGRGNFPDRFSARQFPNYSSELNVNALLLGDSALYLCASSTDSSGANVLTFGAGSRLTVL.

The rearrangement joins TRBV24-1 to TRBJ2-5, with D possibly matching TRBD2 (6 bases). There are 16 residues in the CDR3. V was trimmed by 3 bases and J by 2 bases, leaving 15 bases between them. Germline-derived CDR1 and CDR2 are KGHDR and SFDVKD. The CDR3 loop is CATSDPGLGRQETQYF. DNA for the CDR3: TGTGCCACCAGTGATCCGGGACTGGGCCGACAAGAGACCCAGTACTTC.

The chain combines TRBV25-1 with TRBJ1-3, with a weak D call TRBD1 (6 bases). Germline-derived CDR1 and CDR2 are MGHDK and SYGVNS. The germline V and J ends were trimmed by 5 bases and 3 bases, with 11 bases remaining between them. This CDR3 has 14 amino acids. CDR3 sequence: CASSYRDFGNTIYF. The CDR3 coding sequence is TGTGCCAGCAGTTACAGGGATTTTGGAAACACCATATATTTT. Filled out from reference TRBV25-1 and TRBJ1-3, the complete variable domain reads EADIYQTPRYLVIGTGKKITLECSQTMGHDKMYWYQQDPGMELHLIHYSYGVNSTEKGDLSSESTVSRIRTEHFPLTLESARPSHTSQYLCASSYRDFGNTIYFGEGSWLTVV.

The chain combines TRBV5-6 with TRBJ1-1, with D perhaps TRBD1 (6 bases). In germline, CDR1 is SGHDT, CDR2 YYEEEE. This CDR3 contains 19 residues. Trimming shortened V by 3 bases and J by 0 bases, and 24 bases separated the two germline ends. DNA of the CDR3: TGTGCCAGCAGCTCACAAGGACAGACCTCTCAACTAATGAACACTGAAGCTTTCTTT. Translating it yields CASSSQGQTSQLMNTEAFF.

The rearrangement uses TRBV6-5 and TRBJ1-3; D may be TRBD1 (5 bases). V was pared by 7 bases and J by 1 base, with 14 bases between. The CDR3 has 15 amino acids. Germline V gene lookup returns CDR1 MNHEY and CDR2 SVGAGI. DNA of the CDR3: TGTGCCAGCACCCTCGGGGGGGGTTCTGGAAACACCATATATTTT. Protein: CASTLGGGSGNTIYF.

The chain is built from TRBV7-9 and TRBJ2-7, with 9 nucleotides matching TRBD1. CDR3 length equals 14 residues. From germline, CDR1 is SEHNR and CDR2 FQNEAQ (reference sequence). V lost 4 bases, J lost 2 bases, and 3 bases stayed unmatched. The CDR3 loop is CASSSGQGTYEQYF. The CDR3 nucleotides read TGTGCCAGCAGCTCGGGACAGGGCACCTACGAGCAGTACTTC.

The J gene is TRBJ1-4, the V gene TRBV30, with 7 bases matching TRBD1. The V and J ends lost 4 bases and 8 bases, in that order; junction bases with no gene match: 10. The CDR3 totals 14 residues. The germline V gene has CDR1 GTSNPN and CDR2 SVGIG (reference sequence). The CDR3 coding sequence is TGTGCCTGGAACTGGGACAGCGAGGGCGAAAAACTGTTTTTT. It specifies CAWNWDSEGEKLFF.

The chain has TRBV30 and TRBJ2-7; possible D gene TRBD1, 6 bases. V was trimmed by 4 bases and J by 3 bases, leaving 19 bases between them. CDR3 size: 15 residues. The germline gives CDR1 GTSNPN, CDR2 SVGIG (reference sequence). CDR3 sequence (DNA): TGTGCCTGGACTAGACGAGGGCAGGGGAGCTACGAGCAGTACTTC. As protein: CAWTRRGQGSYEQYF.

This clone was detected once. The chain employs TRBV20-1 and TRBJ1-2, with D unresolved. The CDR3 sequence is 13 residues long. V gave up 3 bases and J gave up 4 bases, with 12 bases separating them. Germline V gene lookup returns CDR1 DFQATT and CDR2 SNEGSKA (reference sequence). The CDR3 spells CSASETGFYGYTF. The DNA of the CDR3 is TGCAGTGCTAGTGAGACTGGGTTCTATGGCTACACCTTC.

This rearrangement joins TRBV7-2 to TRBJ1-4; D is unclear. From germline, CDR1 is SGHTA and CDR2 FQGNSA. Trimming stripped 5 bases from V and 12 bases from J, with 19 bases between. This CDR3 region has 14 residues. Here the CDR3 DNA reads TGTGCCAGCAGCCCCGGGCCCACCGGGGTGGAACTGTTTTTT. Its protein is CASSPGPTGVELFF.

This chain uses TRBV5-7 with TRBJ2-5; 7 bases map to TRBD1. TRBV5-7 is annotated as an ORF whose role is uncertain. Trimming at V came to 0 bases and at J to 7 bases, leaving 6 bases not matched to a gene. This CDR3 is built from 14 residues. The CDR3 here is CASSLAQGMATQYF. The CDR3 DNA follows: TGTGCCAGCAGCTTGGCACAGGGGATGGCGACCCAGTACTTC.

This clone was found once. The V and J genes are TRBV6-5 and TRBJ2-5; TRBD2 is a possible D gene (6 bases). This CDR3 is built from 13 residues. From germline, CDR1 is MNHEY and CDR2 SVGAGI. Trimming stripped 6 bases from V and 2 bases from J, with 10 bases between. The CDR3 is CASRDGGQETQYF. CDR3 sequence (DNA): TGTGCCAGCAGGGACGGGGGTCAAGAGACCCAGTACTTC.

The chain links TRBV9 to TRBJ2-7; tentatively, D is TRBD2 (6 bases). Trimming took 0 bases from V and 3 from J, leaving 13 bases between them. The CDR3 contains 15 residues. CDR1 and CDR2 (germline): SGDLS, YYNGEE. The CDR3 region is CASSVDAGTYYEQYF. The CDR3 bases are TGTGCCAGCAGCGTAGACGCGGGAACCTACTACGAGCAGTACTTC.

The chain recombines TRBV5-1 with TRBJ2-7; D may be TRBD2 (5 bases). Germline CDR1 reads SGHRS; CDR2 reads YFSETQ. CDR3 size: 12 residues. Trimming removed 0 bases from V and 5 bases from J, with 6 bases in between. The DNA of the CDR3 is TGCGCCAGCAGCTTGGCCGGGGACGAGCAGTACTTC. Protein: CASSLAGDEQYF.

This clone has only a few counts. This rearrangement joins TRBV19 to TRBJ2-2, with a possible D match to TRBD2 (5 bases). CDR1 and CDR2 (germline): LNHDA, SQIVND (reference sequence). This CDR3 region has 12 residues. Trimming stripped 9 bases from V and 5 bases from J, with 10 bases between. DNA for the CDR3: TGTGCCAGAGTACCGGGAACCGGGGAGCTGTTTTTT. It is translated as CARVPGTGELFF.

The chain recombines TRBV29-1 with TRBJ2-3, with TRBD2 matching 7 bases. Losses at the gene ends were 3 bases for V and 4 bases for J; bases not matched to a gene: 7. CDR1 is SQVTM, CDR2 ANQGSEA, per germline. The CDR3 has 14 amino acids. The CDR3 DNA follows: TGCAGCGTTGATGTTGCGGGAGTTGCAGATACGCAGTATTTT. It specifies CSVDVAGVADTQYF.

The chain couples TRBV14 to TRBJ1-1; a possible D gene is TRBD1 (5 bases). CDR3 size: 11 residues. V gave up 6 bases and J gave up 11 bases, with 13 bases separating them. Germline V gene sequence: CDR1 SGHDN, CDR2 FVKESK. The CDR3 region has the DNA TGTGCCAGCAGGCAGACAGACGTCGCTTTCTTT. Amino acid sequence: CASRQTDVAFF.

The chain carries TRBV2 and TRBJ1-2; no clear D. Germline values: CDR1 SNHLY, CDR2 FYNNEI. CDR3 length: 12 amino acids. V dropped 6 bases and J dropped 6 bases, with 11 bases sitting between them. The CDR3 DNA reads TGTGCCAGCAGAAGAACAGAAGATGGCTACACCTTC. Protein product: CASRRTEDGYTF. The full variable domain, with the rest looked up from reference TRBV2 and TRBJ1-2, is EPEVTQTPSHQVTQMGQEVILRCVPISNHLYFYWYRQILGQKVEFLVSFYNNEISEKSEIFDDQFSVERPDGSNFTLKIRSTKLEDSAMYFCASRRTEDGYTFGSGTRLTVV.

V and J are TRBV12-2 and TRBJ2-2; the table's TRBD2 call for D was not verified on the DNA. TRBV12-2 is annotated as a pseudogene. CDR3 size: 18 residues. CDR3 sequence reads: CASRLGLAASGNTGELFF. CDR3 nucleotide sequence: TGTGCAAGTCGCTTAGGACTTGCCGCTAGCGGGAACACCGGGGAGCTGTTTTTT.

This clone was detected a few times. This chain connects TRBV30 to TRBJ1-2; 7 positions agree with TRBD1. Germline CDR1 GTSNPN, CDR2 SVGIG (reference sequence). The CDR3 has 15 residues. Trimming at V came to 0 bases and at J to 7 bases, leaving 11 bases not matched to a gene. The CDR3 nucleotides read TGTGCCTGGAGTGTAGGGACAGACCTTTACAGTGGCTACACCTTC. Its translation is CAWSVGTDLYSGYTF.

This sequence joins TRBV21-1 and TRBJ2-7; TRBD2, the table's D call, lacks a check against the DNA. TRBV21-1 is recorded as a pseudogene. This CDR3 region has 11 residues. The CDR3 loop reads CASSNFNEQYF. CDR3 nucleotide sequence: TGTGCCAGCAGCAACTTTAACGAGCAGTACTTC.

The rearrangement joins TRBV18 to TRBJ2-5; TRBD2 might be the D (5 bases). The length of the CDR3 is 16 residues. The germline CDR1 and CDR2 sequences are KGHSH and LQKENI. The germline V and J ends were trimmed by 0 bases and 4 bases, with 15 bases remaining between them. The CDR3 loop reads CASSPPTRRGGETQYF. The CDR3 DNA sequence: TGTGCCAGCTCACCACCCACGCGGAGAGGAGGAGAGACCCAGTACTTC.

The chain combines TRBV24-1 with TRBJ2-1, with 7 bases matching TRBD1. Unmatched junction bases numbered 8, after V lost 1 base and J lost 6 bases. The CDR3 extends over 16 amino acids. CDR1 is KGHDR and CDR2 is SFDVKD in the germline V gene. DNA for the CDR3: TGTGCCACCAGTGATTTAACCGGGACAGAAACCAATGAGCAGTTCTTC. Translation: CATSDLTGTETNEQFF.

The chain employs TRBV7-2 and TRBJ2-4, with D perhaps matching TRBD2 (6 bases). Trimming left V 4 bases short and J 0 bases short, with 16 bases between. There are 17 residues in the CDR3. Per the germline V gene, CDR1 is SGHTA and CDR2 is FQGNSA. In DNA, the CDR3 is TGTGCCAGCAGCTCTCCGGGACTTTCGCTAGCCAAAAACATTCAGTACTTC. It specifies CASSSPGLSLAKNIQYF.

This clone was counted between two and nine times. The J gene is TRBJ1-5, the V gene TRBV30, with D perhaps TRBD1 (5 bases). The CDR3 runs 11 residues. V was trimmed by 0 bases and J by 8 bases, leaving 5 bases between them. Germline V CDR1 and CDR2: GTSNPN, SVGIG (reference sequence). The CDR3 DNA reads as TGTGCCTGGAGTGTAGGGGAGCCCCAGCATTTT. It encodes CAWSVGEPQHF.

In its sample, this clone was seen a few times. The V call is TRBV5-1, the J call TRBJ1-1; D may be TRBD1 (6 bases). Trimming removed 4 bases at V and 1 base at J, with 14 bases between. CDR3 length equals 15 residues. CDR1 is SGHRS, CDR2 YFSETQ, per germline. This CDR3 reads CASSLGQSRNTEAFF. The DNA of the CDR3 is TGCGCCAGCAGCCTTGGACAGTCGAGGAACACTGAAGCTTTCTTT.